Sequencing of this TCR beta chain was carried out in a study of T cell changes during pregnancy in multiple sclerosis. The junction had 5 bases not matched to a gene; V was cut back by 8 bases and J by 10 bases. Germline CDR1 is ENHRY and CDR2 is SYGVKD. The CDR3 contains 13 residues. Repertoires were generated with immunoSEQ multiplex PCR, while TCRdb's copy carries only in-frame clones and drops some. The sample holds approximately 80,000 clones; roughly nine tenths are singletons and the top ten take 3.5% to 4%. The chain employs TRBV10-3 and TRBJ2-1, with TRBD2 matching 13 bases. The sequence was obtained from a female donor in good health, serving as a control in a pregnancy study. Some clones in this sample may be carry-over from other donors' samples. The source material was PBMCs, sampled in the first trimester of pregnancy. CDR3 sequence: CAIGLAGVGEQFF. The CDR3 DNA is TGTGCCATCGGACTAGCGGGAGTGGGGGAGCAGTTCTTC.